This TCR beta chain was identified during a study of cytomegalovirus exposure and HLA in healthy donors. As for the study in general: The same platform was used for the roughly 120 validation repertoires as for the 650 to 700 first-cohort repertoires, as reported in a later analysis.

Repertoires were generated with immunoSEQ multiplex PCR, while TCRdb's copy carries only in-frame clones and drops some. The table includes roughly 150,000 clones, approximately 89% detected once. Comments on this clone: Its specificity is unknown.

Trimming pared 2 bases from V and 0 bases from J, leaving 7 bases between. Germline V gene sequence: CDR1 SQVTM, CDR2 ANQGSEA. This CDR3 is built from 13 residues. Study-level findings and limits: Investigators reported under 200 TCR beta chains as tied to cytomegalovirus. The classifier reportedly diagnosed cytomegalovirus status with high specificity and sensitivity.

This receptor was obtained from a man younger than 30 in good health and CMV-seronegative. The sequencing sample was made of PBMCs. The chain has TRBV29-1 and TRBJ1-1, with D hard to call. In DNA form, the CDR3 reads TGCAGCGTTGAAACAGCCATGAACACTGAAGCTTTCTTT. Protein product: CSVETAMNTEAFF.